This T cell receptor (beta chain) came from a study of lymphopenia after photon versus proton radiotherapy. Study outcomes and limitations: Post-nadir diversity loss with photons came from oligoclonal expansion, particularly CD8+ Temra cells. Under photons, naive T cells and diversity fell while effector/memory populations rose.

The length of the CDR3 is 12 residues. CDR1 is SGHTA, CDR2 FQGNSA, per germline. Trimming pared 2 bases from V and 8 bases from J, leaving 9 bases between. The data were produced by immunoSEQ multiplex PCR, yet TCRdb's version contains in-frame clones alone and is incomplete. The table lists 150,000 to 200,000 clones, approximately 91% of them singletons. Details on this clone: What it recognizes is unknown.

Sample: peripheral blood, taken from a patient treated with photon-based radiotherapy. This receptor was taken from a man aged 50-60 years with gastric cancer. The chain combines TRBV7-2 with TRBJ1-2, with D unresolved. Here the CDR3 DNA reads TGTGCCAGCAGCTTAAACCCGCCGGGCTACACCTTC. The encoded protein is CASSLNPPGYTF.